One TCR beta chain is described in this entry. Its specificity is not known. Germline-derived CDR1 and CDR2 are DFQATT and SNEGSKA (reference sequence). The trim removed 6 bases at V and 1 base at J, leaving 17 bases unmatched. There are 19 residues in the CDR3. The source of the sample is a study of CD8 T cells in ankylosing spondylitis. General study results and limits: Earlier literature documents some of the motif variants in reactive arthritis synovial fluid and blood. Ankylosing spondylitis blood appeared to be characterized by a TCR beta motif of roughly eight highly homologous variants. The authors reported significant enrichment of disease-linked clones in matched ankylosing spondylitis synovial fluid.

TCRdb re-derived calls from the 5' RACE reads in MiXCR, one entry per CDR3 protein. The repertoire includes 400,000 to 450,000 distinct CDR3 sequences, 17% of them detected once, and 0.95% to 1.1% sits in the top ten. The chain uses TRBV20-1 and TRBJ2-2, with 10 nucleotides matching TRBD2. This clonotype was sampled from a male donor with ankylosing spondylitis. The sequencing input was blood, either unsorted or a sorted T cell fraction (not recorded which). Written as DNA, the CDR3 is TGCAGTGCAGTTCCTCTCGCGAGGGCTAGCGGGGGGAACACCGGGGAGCTGTTTTTT. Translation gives CSAVPLARASGGNTGELFF.